The sequence of this T cell receptor (beta chain) was determined in a study of graft-versus-host responses after intestinal transplantation. With respect to this clone: Its target is not known. Other nucleotide sequences in the sample specify the same CDR3.

The V gene's germline CDR1 is MGHRA and CDR2 YSYEKL. V shed 3 bases, J shed 5 bases, and the junction held 2 bases outside the gene matches. The CDR3 contains 15 residues. Libraries were prepared by immunoSEQ multiplex PCR; TCRdb keeps only in-frame clonotypes and omits some of them. The sample yields 65,000 to 90,000 clones, about 90% seen once. The sequence was obtained from a human donor who was the organ donor for an intestinal transplant. The material sequenced was unstimulated CD8+ T cells sorted from spleen or lymph node cells, taken before transplant. The V and J genes are TRBV4-1 and TRBJ2-1, with 12 nucleotides matching TRBD2. The CDR3 region is CASSQLAGGNNEQFF. In DNA, the CDR3 is TGCGCCAGCAGCCAGCTAGCGGGGGGGAACAATGAGCAGTTCTTC.